Each of the 25 T cell receptor beta chains below was sequenced from the same sample in a study of control samples from healthy donors and cancer patients. The method was immunoSEQ multiplex PCR; TCRdb's version includes in-frame clones alone and lacks a portion of them. The repertoire holds around 90,000 clones, with roughly 86% as singletons. The material sequenced was blood. The source is a man in his thirties or forties in good health.

The chain employs TRBV9 and TRBJ2-2, with 7 bases identical to TRBD2. Trimming removed 4 bases from V and 6 bases from J; junction bases left unmatched: 9. Germline V gene lookup returns CDR1 SGDLS and CDR2 YYNGEE. The CDR3 runs to 15 residues. In DNA form, the CDR3 reads TGTGCCAGCAGCCTCAGCGGGGCCCTGGCCGGGGAGCTGTTTTTT. This translates into CASSLSGALAGELFF.

This chain links TRBV7-2 with TRBJ2-5; D possibly corresponds to TRBD2 (6 bases). V was trimmed by 10 bases and J by 6 bases, leaving 18 bases between them. The CDR3 covers 13 residues. Looked up from germline, CDR1 is SGHTA and CDR2 is FQGNSA. The DNA for the CDR3 is TGTGCCACCGCGGGGTCTAGCAGTCAGACCCAGTACTTC. Translation: CATAGSSSQTQYF. Together with reference TRBV7-2 and TRBJ2-5, the CDR3 gives the full variable domain: GAGVSQSPSNKVTEKGKDVELRCDPISGHTALYWYRQSLGQGLEFLIYFQGNSAPDKSGLPSDRFSAERTGGSVSTLTIQRTQQEDSAVYLCATAGSSSQTQYFGPGTRLLVL.

V is TRBV6-5 and J is TRBJ2-1; D unclear. Germline assignment: CDR1 MNHEY and CDR2 SVGAGI. The V end lost 7 bases, the J end lost 3 bases, and 7 bases lay between the germline ends. The CDR3 sequence is 12 residues long. In DNA, the CDR3 is TGTGCCAGCAACCCAGACTACAATGAGCAGTTCTTC. This codes for CASNPDYNEQFF.

This clone was detected once. This sequence joins TRBV5-6 and TRBJ2-3; no firm D call. This CDR3 is built from 16 residues. Germline CDR1 reads SGHDT; CDR2 reads YYEEEE. V lost 1 base and J lost 1, with 13 bases in between. In DNA form, the CDR3 reads TGTGCCAGCAGCTTGAATTTCGCTCTTCGCACAGATACGCAGTATTTT. As protein: CASSLNFALRTDTQYF.

CDR3 loop: CASSLDRGGEKLFF. CDR3 nucleotides: TGTGCCAGCAGCTTAGACAGGGGAGGTGAAAAACTGTTTTTT. The chain links TRBV11-2 to TRBJ1-4, with a tentative D call TRBD1 (6 bases). Germline V gene sequence: CDR1 SGHAT, CDR2 FQNNGV. Trimming took 0 bases from V and 7 from J, leaving 9 bases between them. The CDR3 is 14 residues long.

The chain is built from TRBV29-1 and TRBJ1-1; 8 positions match TRBD1. The J segment lost 4 bases and the V segment lost 7 bases, leaving 11 bases of the junction unmatched. The germline V gene encodes CDR1 SQVTM and CDR2 ANQGSEA. The CDR3 spans 14 residues. Here the CDR3 DNA reads TGCAGCGCCAACCAAAGACAGGGGAGCACTGAAGCTTTCTTT. Translating gives CSANQRQGSTEAFF.

This clone came up once. The chain couples TRBV27 to TRBJ2-7; TRBD2 might be the D (6 bases). The CDR3 covers 16 residues. V shed 4 bases and J shed 4 bases, with 20 bases lying between them. The V gene's germline CDR1 is MNHEY and CDR2 SMNVEV (reference sequence). The DNA of the CDR3 is TGTGCCAGCAGTTCCTCCGCCGGGAGCAGCCGTTACGAGCAGTACTTC. It encodes CASSSSAGSSRYEQYF.

The chain is built from TRBV23-1 and TRBJ2-7; no clear D gene. TRBV23-1 is filed as an ORF, its function uncertain. Between the trimmed V and J ends, which lost 10 bases and 2 bases, there was a span of 6 bases. There are 10 residues in the CDR3. CDR3 DNA: TGCGCCAACCATCCCTACGAGCAGTACGTC. Protein: CANHPYEQYV.

This CDR3 reads CASSNQLNEQFF. The CDR3 DNA is TGTGCCAGCAGCAATCAGCTCAATGAGCAGTTCTTC. The V call is TRBV11-2, the J call TRBJ2-1; D not certain. The CDR3 runs 12 residues. CDR1 and CDR2 (germline): SGHAT, FQNNGV. The germline V and J ends were trimmed by 5 bases and 6 bases, with 8 bases remaining between them.

The genes are TRBV3-1 (or the pseudogene TRBV3-2) and TRBJ1-2; no definite D call. Deletions cut 1 base from V and 7 bases from J, with 7 bases between. In germline, CDR1 is LGHDT, CDR2 YNNKEL (reference sequence). The CDR3 length is 12 residues. CDR3 sequence reads: CASSQVVGGYTF. The CDR3 DNA follows: TGTGCCAGCAGCCAAGTGGTAGGTGGCTACACCTTC.

The chain joins TRBV5-1 to TRBJ1-3, with 8 bases that match TRBD1. The CDR3 runs to 15 residues. The germline CDR1 and CDR2 sequences are SGHRS and YFSETQ. V was pared by 6 bases and J by 2 bases, with 7 bases of the junction left unmatched. CDR3 amino acids: CASNPGTGPGNTIYF. CDR3 coding DNA: TGCGCCAGCAACCCTGGGACAGGCCCTGGAAACACCATATATTTT.

The chain is built from TRBV27 and TRBJ1-1; D might be TRBD1 (6 bases). Germline V gene sequence: CDR1 MNHEY, CDR2 SMNVEV (reference sequence). V was cut by 1 base and J by 3 bases, with 9 bases left in between. The CDR3 loop spans 14 amino acids. The CDR3 here is CASSLLGADTEAFF. The CDR3 DNA reads TGTGCCAGCAGTTTATTGGGGGCAGACACTGAAGCTTTCTTT.

The chain combines TRBV9 with TRBJ2-1, with TRBD2 matching 13 bases. Per the germline V gene, CDR1 is SGDLS and CDR2 is YYNGEE. There are 15 residues in the CDR3. V lost 3 bases, J lost 6 bases, and 3 bases stayed unmatched. In nucleotides, the CDR3 is TGTGCCAGCAGCGCGGGACTAGCGGGAACCAATGAGCAGTTCTTC. This gives the protein CASSAGLAGTNEQFF.

The chain recombines TRBV5-1 with TRBJ2-2; 8 bases agree with TRBD2. Germline V gene lookup returns CDR1 SGHRS and CDR2 YFSETQ. The length of the CDR3 is 15 residues. The ends lost 4 bases at V and 4 bases at J; junction bases unmatched: 6. DNA of the CDR3: TGCGCCAGCAGCGGGGGGCTAGCGGGCACCGGGGAGCTGTTTTTT. This codes for CASSGGLAGTGELFF.

This chain links TRBV5-1 with TRBJ2-3; TRBD1 agrees at 11 bases. CDR1 SGHRS and CDR2 YFSETQ come from the germline V gene. Trimming took 0 bases from V and 6 from J; bases not matched to a gene: 0. The CDR3 has 14 residues. In nucleotides, the CDR3 is TGCGCCAGCAGCTTGGGGGACAGGGGGGATACGCAGTATTTT. Its protein is CASSLGDRGDTQYF. Filled out from reference TRBV5-1 and TRBJ2-3, the complete variable domain reads KAGVTQTPRYLIKTRGQQVTLSCSPISGHRSVSWYQQTPGQGLQFLFEYFSETQRNKGNFPGRFSGRQFSNSRSEMNVSTLELGDSALYLCASSLGDRGDTQYFGPGTRLTVL.

This clone came up once. The rearrangement uses TRBV18 and TRBJ1-2, with a weak D call TRBD1 (6 bases). The CDR3 is 15 amino acids. CDR1 and CDR2 from the germline V gene are KGHSH and LQKENI. Trimming left V 3 bases short and J 1 base short, with 12 bases between. Here the CDR3 DNA reads TGTGCCAGCTCACCGACTTACAGGGATAACTATGGCTACACCTTC. Residues: CASSPTYRDNYGYTF.

The chain joins TRBV15 to TRBJ2-1, with 9 bases lining up with TRBD2. Losses at the gene ends were 6 bases for V and 5 bases for J; bases not matched to a gene: 11. The CDR3 covers 16 residues. The germline V gene has CDR1 LNHNV and CDR2 YYDKDF (reference sequence). CDR3 amino acids: CATRNILAGWNNEQFF. Written as DNA, the CDR3 is TGTGCCACCAGAAATATCCTAGCGGGGTGGAACAATGAGCAGTTCTTC.

J is TRBJ2-5 and V is TRBV20-1, with D perhaps TRBD2 (6 bases). The germline V gene has CDR1 DFQATT and CDR2 SNEGSKA (reference sequence). V lost 3 bases and J 4 bases, leaving 15 bases between the germline ends. The CDR3 totals 14 residues. The CDR3: CSASPRGRRETQYF. CDR3 DNA: TGCAGTGCTAGTCCACGGGGGAGGAGAGAGACCCAGTACTTC.

For this clone: At one of its ends the junction is not consistent with the germline gene, which may arise from a read error. Other DNA variants within this sample encode the same CDR3. The CDR3 DNA is TGTGCCAGTAGCTTAGATGTGCCGGGGGCGGTAGATACGCAGTATTTT. Amino acid sequence: CASSLDVPGAVDTQYF. This sequence joins TRBV11-2 and TRBJ2-3; D may correspond to TRBD1 or TRBD2 (6 bases each). Germline loops: CDR1 SGHAT, CDR2 FQNNGV. The CDR3 loop spans 16 amino acids.

The gene calls are TRBV2 and TRBJ1-2, with D tentatively TRBD1 (6 bases). Germline CDR1 SNHLY, CDR2 FYNNEI. V shed 4 bases and J shed 1 base, with 13 bases lying between them. The CDR3 length is 15 residues. In DNA, the CDR3 is TGTGCCAGCAGTGGGTCGTGGGACAATAACTATGGCTACACCTTC. Its protein is CASSGSWDNNYGYTF.

The rearrangement links TRBV20-1 to TRBJ2-2; D ambiguous. This CDR3 is built from 11 residues. V lost 6 bases to trimming and J lost 5 bases, with 7 bases between them. Germline lookup yields CDR1 DFQATT and CDR2 SNEGSKA (reference sequence). CDR3 nucleotides: TGCAGTGCCCGGAGTACCGGGGAGCTGTTTTTT. Translated, it gives CSARSTGELFF.

The rearrangement links TRBV30 to TRBJ2-5; D perhaps matches TRBD2 (6 bases). CDR3 length: 11 amino acids. V was cut by 1 base and J by 9 bases, with 9 bases left in between. Germline V gives CDR1 GTSNPN, CDR2 SVGIG (reference sequence). CDR3 sequence (DNA): TGTGCCTGGAGTGAGGGACTGGCCCAGTACTTC. Protein: CAWSEGLAQYF. Supplemented by reference TRBV30 and TRBJ2-5, the full variable domain reads SQTIHQWPATLVQPVGSPLSLECTVEGTSNPNLYWYRQAAGRGLQLLFYSVGIGQISSEVPQNLSASRPQDRQFILSSKKLLLSDSGFYLCAWSEGLAQYFGPGTRLLVL.

The chain is built from TRBV9 and TRBJ2-3; TRBD2 aligns across 10 bases. The CDR3 consists of 15 residues. The germline CDR1 and CDR2 sequences are SGDLS and YYNGEE. The V gene end was trimmed by 4 bases and the J gene end by 2 bases; junction bases not matched to a gene: 4. CDR3 coding DNA: TGTGCCAGCAGCACCACTAGCGGGACCACAGATACGCAGTATTTT. The encoded protein is CASSTTSGTTDTQYF.

This clone was seen a few times. This chain uses TRBV11-1 with TRBJ2-3; a possible D gene is TRBD1 (6 bases). The CDR3 is 13 residues long. The ends were cut back, 8 bases at V and 3 bases at J, with 12 bases in the middle. Germline loops: CDR1 SGHAT, CDR2 FQDESV (reference sequence). For the CDR3, the DNA is TGTGCCAGCGGGATGGGGGCGACAGATACGCAGTATTTT. Its translation is CASGMGATDTQYF.

CDR3 coding DNA: TGTGCCAGCAGTGGAGGAGGCTTTGGCAATCAGCCCCAGCATTTT. It translates to CASSGGGFGNQPQHF. The V call is TRBV2, the J call TRBJ1-5; unclear D gene. Trimming cost V 4 bases and J 2 bases, with 12 bases left between them. Germline CDR1 reads SNHLY; CDR2 reads FYNNEI. The CDR3 covers 15 residues.